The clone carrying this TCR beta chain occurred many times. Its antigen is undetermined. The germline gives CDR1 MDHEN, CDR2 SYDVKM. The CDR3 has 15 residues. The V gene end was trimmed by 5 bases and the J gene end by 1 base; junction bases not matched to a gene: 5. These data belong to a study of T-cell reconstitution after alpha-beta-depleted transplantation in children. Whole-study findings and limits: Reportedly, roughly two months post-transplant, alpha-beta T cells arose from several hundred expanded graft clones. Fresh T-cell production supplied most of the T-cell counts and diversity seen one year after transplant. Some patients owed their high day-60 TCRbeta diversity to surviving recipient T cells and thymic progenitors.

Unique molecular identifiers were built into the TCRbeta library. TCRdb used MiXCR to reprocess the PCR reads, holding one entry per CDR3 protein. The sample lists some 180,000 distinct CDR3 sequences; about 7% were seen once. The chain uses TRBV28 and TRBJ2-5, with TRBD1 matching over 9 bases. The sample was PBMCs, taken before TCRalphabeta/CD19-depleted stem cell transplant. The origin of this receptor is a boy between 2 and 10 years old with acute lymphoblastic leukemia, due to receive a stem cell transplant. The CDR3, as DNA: TGTGCCAGCAGTGCCCGACAGGGGGGCCAAGAGACCCAGTACTTC. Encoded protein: CASSARQGGQETQYF. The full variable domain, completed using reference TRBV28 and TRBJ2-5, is DVKVTQSSRYLVKRTGEKVFLECVQDMDHENMFWYRQDPGLGLRLIYFSYDVKMKEKGDIPEGYSVSREKKERFSLILESASTNQTSMYLCASSARQGGQETQYFGPGTRLLVL.